This T cell receptor beta chain was retrieved from a study of control samples from healthy donors and cancer patients. This clone has a handful of counts. Germline trimming cut 0 bases from V and 9 bases from J; bases unmatched to any gene: 10. The CDR3 has 15 amino acids. Germline CDR1 reads MNHEY; CDR2 reads SVGAGI. Data came from immunoSEQ multiplex PCR; TCRdb stores just in-frame clones and leaves some out. The repertoire consists of about 40,000 clones, with roughly nine tenths occurring once and the leading ten covering approximately 3.9%. The source material was blood. This receptor was obtained from a woman aged 50 to 60 in good health. The chain uses TRBV6-5 and TRBJ1-2; TRBD1 agrees at 7 bases. The CDR3 reads CASSYSTGTTGSYTF. The CDR3 coding sequence is TGTGCCAGCAGTTACTCGACAGGGACGACGGGCAGCTACACCTTC.